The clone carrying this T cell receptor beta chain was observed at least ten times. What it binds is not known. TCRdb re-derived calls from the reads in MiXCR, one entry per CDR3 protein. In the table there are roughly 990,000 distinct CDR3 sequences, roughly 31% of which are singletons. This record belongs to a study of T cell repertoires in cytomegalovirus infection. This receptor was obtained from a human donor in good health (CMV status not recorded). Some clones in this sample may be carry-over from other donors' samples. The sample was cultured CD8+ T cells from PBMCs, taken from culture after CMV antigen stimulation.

The CDR3 here is CASSSPGGGRMGMVPNYGYTF. The CDR3, as DNA: TGTGCCAGCAGCTCCCCCGGCGGGGGGAGAATGGGCATGGTGCCTAACTATGGCTACACCTTC. The genes are TRBV7-6 and TRBJ1-2, with D maybe TRBD1 (5 bases). CDR1 SGHVS and CDR2 FNYEAQ come from the germline V gene. The V gene lost 4 bases and the J gene lost 0 bases, with 30 bases spanning the gap. The CDR3 runs to 21 residues.